The rows below give T cell receptor beta chains drawn from one sample of a study of CD8 T cells in ankylosing spondylitis. TCRdb re-derived calls from the 5' RACE reads in MiXCR, one entry per CDR3 protein. In the table there are about 210,000 distinct CDR3 sequences, 5.5% to 7.5% of which are singletons. Sequencing used blood, either unsorted or a sorted T cell fraction (not recorded which). The receptors derive from a male donor with ankylosing spondylitis. CDR3s include the opening cysteine and the closing phenylalanine or tryptophan. D genes are given only for firm matches. A clone size is listed for some rows: how often the clone was seen (once, few, many), or a class if it is expanded.

TRBV5-6	NA	NA	TRBJ1-2	CAISPWTLCGYTF	TGTGCCATCAGCCCCTGGACGCTCTGTGGCTACACCTTC
TRBV29-1	TRBD1	many	TRBJ2-1	CSVEGQVLSSSYNEQFF	TGCAGCGTTGAGGGACAGGTTCTCTCAAGCTCCTACAATGAGCAGTTCTTC
TRBV6-6	TRBD1	many	TRBJ2-7	CANPRQGAYEQYF	TGTGCCAACCCCCGACAGGGGGCTTACGAGCAGTACTTC
TRBV4-3	TRBD1	many	TRBJ2-1	CASTTGTGKGNEQFF	TGCGCCAGCACCACCGGGACAGGGAAAGGCAATGAGCAGTTCTTC
TRBV25-1	NA	NA	TRBJ2-7	CASPGERQQCRQYF	TGTGCCAGCCCGGGGGAGCGACAACAATGCAGGCAGTACTTC
TRBV29-1	NA	many	TRBJ2-7	CSAKAGSLEQYF	TGCAGCGCTAAGGCGGGGTCTCTCGAGCAGTACTTC
TRBV20-1	TRBD2	few	TRBJ2-3	CCASLLGSGGYADTQYF	TGCTGTGCTAGTTTATTGGGTAGCGGGGGGTACGCAGATACGCAGTATTTT
TRBV7-8	TRBD1	many	TRBJ2-7	CASSLAGTVSSYEQYF	TGTGCCAGCAGCTTAGCGGGGACAGTTAGCTCCTACGAGCAGTACTTC
TRBV14	NA	few	TRBJ2-3	CASSHGRGPTDTQYF	TGTGCCAGCAGCCACGGTCGGGGGCCCACAGATACGCAGTATTTT
TRBV3-1	TRBD2	many	TRBJ2-7	CASSQEAGSSYEQYF	TGTGCCAGCAGCCAAGAAGCGGGGTCGTCCTACGAGCAGTACTTC